One and the same sample provided the 2 T cell receptor beta chains below, sequenced in a study of T cells in Graves' hyperthyroidism and ophthalmopathy. RNA transcripts were the template for amplifying TCR beta CDR3 regions. With the HTBI primer set, the TCR CDR3 went through a first round of RT-PCR. MiXCR, run by TCRdb on the multiplex PCR reads, gives a single entry per CDR3 protein. The table includes hundreds of thousands of distinct CDR3 sequences, 20% detected once. The sequenced sample was blood. The receptors derive from a young man with Graves' ophthalmopathy.

This clonotype appeared a few times. The chain joins TRBV30 to TRBJ2-1, with 7 bases identical to TRBD1. This CDR3 is built from 14 residues. Germline V gene data show CDR1 as GTSNPN and CDR2 as SVGIG (reference sequence). The ends lost 5 bases at V and 10 bases at J; junction bases unmatched: 14. The CDR3 DNA sequence: TGTGCCTGGGATAAGCCCCAGGGGGAAATAGAGCAGTTCTTC. Translation gives CAWDKPQGEIEQFF.

This clonotype was seen ten or more times. V and J are TRBV2 and TRBJ2-1; D gene uncertain. There are 11 residues in the CDR3. The V gene lost 4 bases and the J gene lost 2 bases, with 0 bases spanning the gap. CDR1 is SNHLY and CDR2 is FYNNEI in the germline V gene. The CDR3 region has the DNA TGTGCCAGCAGTGCCTACAATGAGCAGTTCTTC. It is translated as CASSAYNEQFF.